The 2 T cell receptor beta chains reported below all come from one sample, sequenced in a study of shared clonotypes between healthy human individuals. Method: immunoSEQ multiplex PCR; TCRdb's copy keeps in-frame clones and lacks some. The sample has a few million clones; approximately 96% are singletons. Material: naive CD4+ T cells sorted from blood. Stated subset: CD45RA+ positively selected. The receptors were sampled from a man between 18 and 35 years old in good health.

The rearrangement links TRBV10-3 to TRBJ2-3, with a possible D match to TRBD1 (5 bases). CDR3 length equals 14 residues. Trimming stripped 4 bases from V and 6 bases from J, with 14 bases between. Looked up from germline, CDR1 is ENHRY and CDR2 is SYGVKD. The DNA for the CDR3 is TGTGCCATCAGTGGGGGCCTTGGGCGCGATACGCAGTATTTT. Translation: CAISGGLGRDTQYF.

The V call is TRBV28, the J call TRBJ1-2; D gene ambiguous. Trimming cost V 3 bases and J 2 bases, with 10 bases left between them. The CDR3 extends over 14 amino acids. CDR1 is MDHEN and CDR2 is SYDVKM in the germline V gene. The CDR3: CASSFEGSNYGYTF. CDR3 in DNA: TGTGCCAGCAGTTTTGAGGGATCGAACTATGGCTACACCTTC.